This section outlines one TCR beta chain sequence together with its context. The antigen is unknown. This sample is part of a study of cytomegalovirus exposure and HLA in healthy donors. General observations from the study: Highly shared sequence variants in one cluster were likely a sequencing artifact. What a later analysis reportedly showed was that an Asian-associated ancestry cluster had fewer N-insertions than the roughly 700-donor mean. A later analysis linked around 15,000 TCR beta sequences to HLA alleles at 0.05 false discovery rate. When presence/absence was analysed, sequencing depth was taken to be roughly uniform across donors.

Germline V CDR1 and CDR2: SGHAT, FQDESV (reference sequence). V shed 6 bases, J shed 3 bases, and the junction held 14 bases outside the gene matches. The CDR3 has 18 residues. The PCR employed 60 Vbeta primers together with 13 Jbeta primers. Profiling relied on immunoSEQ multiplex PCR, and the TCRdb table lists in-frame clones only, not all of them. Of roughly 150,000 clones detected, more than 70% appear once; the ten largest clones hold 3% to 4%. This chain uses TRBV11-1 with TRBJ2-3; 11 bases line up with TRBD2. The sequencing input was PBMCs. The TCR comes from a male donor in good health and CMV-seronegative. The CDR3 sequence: CASRKSSTLAGVTDTQYF. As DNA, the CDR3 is TGTGCCAGCAGAAAAAGTTCTACACTAGCGGGGGTTACAGATACGCAGTATTTT.